Each of the 4 T cell receptor beta chains below was sequenced from the same sample in a study of T cell responses to AZD1222 COVID-19 vaccine. Clones were sequenced by immunoSEQ multiplex PCR, and TCRdb holds only the in-frame ones, with some missing. In the table there are 60,000 to 75,000 clones, 70% to 90% of which are singletons. Material: peripheral blood, obtained 28 days after the second AZD1222 dose. All receptors derive from an adult who received the AZD1222 COVID-19 vaccine.

The chain recombines TRBV7-6 with TRBJ1-6; a weak D match, TRBD1 (5 bases). The germline V gene has CDR1 SGHVS and CDR2 FNYEAQ. The CDR3 spans 16 residues. Deletions cut 5 bases from V and 6 bases from J, with 17 bases between. CDR3 nucleotide sequence: TGTGCCAGCAGCCCCTGGGGGGACGATGGTAATTCACCCCTCCACTTT. Its translation is CASSPWGDDGNSPLHF. Full variable domain (outside the CDR3, taken from reference TRBV7-6 and TRBJ1-6): GAGVSQSPRYKVTKRGQDVALRCDPISGHVSLYWYRQALGQGPEFLTYFNYEAQQDKSGLPNDRFSAERPEGSISTLTIQRTEQRDSAMYRCASSPWGDDGNSPLHFGNGTRLTVT.

The V call is TRBV28, the J call TRBJ2-7, with 9 bases that match TRBD2. V dropped 6 bases and J dropped 1; count of bases not matched to a gene: 1. This CDR3 spans 13 amino acids. In germline, CDR1 is MDHEN, CDR2 SYDVKM. CDR3 sequence reads: CASRTSGSYEQYF. CDR3 nucleotide sequence: TGTGCCAGCAGGACTAGCGGATCCTACGAGCAGTACTTC. The variable domain in full, completed from reference TRBV28 and TRBJ2-7, reads DVKVTQSSRYLVKRTGEKVFLECVQDMDHENMFWYRQDPGLGLRLIYFSYDVKMKEKGDIPEGYSVSREKKERFSLILESASTNQTSMYLCASRTSGSYEQYFGPGTRLTVT.

CDR3 DNA sequence: TGTGCCAGCAGCCGGAGACAGGGGGGGAGCACAGATACGCAGTATTTT. Protein: CASSRRQGGSTDTQYF. The chain couples TRBV3-1 (or the pseudogene TRBV3-2) to TRBJ2-3; TRBD1 aligns across 9 bases. The CDR3 runs 16 residues. Germline V gene lookup returns CDR1 LGHDT and CDR2 YNNKEL (reference sequence). V was pared by 4 bases and J by 0 bases, with 5 bases of the junction left unmatched.

This chain connects TRBV5-5 to TRBJ2-7; D may correspond to TRBD1 or TRBD2 (5 bases each). Germline CDR1 is SGHKS and CDR2 is YYEKEE (reference sequence). With 5 bases removed from V and 2 bases from J, the gap between germline ends came to 14 bases. This CDR3 comprises 14 residues. The CDR3 region has the DNA TGTGCCAGCAGTACCGGGACGGGACCCTACGAGCAGTACTTC. It encodes CASSTGTGPYEQYF. Full variable domain (rest looked up from reference TRBV5-5 and TRBJ2-7): DAGVTQSPTHLIKTRGQQVTLRCSPISGHKSVSWYQQVLGQGPQFIFQYYEKEERGRGNFPDRFSARQFPNYSSELNVNALLLGDSALYLCASSTGTGPYEQYFGPGTRLTVT.